Presented here are 10 T cell receptor beta chains from one specimen sequenced in a study of spatial heterogeneity in lung cancer. Their antigens remain unidentified. Time point specified: sample taken at primary tumor resection. TCRdb analysed the 5' RACE reads with MiXCR anew, one entry per CDR3 protein. The sample yields 4,800 or so distinct CDR3 sequences, approximately 24% seen once. Study-level points and caveats: Tumor mutation counts were tracked by expanded intratumoral alpha and beta TCR counts.

The sequencing used lung tumor tissue, collected at surgery. The receptors were gathered from a male donor with early-stage non-small cell lung cancer.

The chain joins TRBV29-1 to TRBJ2-5; D unclear. CDR3 length equals 12 residues. Trimming took off 4 bases at V and 2 bases at J, with 8 bases between the two ends. The germline CDR1 and CDR2 sequences are SQVTM and ANQGSEA. The CDR3, as DNA: TGCAGCGTTGGTCAGCAACAAGAGACCCAGTACTTC. Translating it yields CSVGQQQETQYF.

The rearrangement links TRBV20-1 to TRBJ2-7; TRBD1 aligns across 8 bases. J was trimmed by 2 bases and V by 3 bases; bases with no gene match: 6. There are 14 residues in the CDR3. CDR1 and CDR2 from the germline V gene are DFQATT and SNEGSKA (reference sequence). The CDR3 DNA reads as TGCAGTGCTAGCCGGCAGGGGGCCCCCTACGAGCAGTACTTC. Protein: CSASRQGAPYEQYF.

This chain links TRBV10-1 with TRBJ2-2, with a possible D match to TRBD2 (5 bases). V dropped 5 bases and J dropped 1 base, with 14 bases sitting between them. The CDR3 extends over 16 amino acids. Germline loops: CDR1 WNHNN, CDR2 SYGVQD (reference sequence). CDR3 sequence reads: CASSPLGGLNTGELFF. DNA of the CDR3: TGCGCCAGCAGTCCTCTCGGAGGCCTGAACACCGGGGAGCTGTTTTTT.

The V and J genes are TRBV6-1 and TRBJ2-2; D call uncertain. CDR3 length: 15 residues. V shed 9 bases and J shed 1 base, with 15 bases lying between them. Germline-derived CDR1 and CDR2 are MNHNS and SASEGT. The CDR3 DNA reads TGTGCCAGTGGTTTGGCGGCGCGGAACACCGGGGAGCTGTTTTTT. Translating gives CASGLAARNTGELFF.

This clonotype is labeled as medium-sized. The chain uses TRBV18 and TRBJ2-3; 13 bases line up with TRBD2. The V gene end was trimmed by 3 bases and the J gene end by 1 base; junction bases not matched to a gene: 4. CDR3 length: 17 amino acids. The germline CDR1 and CDR2 sequences are KGHSH and LQKENI. CDR3: CASSPPGLAGRTDTQYF. CDR3 nucleotide sequence: TGTGCCAGCTCACCTCCGGGACTAGCGGGACGCACAGATACGCAGTATTTT.

This clonotype has just one count. The V and J genes are TRBV28 and TRBJ2-5; no clear D. V shed 5 bases and J shed 5 bases, with 18 bases lying between them. The CDR3 covers 15 residues. In germline, CDR1 is MDHEN, CDR2 SYDVKM. The chain's CDR3 is CASSEHQRSPETQYF. The DNA for the CDR3 is TGTGCCAGCAGTGAGCATCAACGGTCCCCGGAGACCCAGTACTTC.

By its share, this clonotype is large. V usage is TRBV7-2 and J usage is TRBJ2-4, with D perhaps TRBD1 (5 bases). The CDR3 extends over 16 amino acids. Germline V CDR1 and CDR2: SGHTA, FQGNSA. The V and J ends lost 1 base and 0 bases respectively, with 10 bases between them. DNA for the CDR3: TGTGCCAGCAGCTTAGGCAGGGCCTTAGCCAAAAACATTCAGTACTTC. This sequence encodes CASSLGRALAKNIQYF.

Sample share makes this clonotype medium-sized (0.01 to 0.1%). V is TRBV19 and J is TRBJ2-5; possible D gene TRBD1, 6 bases. Germline CDR1 reads LNHDA; CDR2 reads SQIVND (reference sequence). V was pared by 3 bases and J by 4 bases, with 18 bases between. The CDR3 runs to 16 residues. CDR3 region: CASSIATRQARETQYF. The DNA of the CDR3 is TGTGCCAGTAGTATTGCGACGAGACAGGCGAGAGAGACCCAGTACTTC.

By share of the sample, this clonotype is medium-sized (0.01 to 0.1%). V usage is TRBV4-2 and J usage is TRBJ2-3; maybe TRBD2 (5 bases). Trimming pared 0 bases from V and 7 bases from J, leaving 11 bases between. Germline CDR1 LGHNA, CDR2 YNFKEQ. This CDR3 spans 14 amino acids. CDR3 bases: TGTGCCAGCAGCCAAGAATCGCCCGGGAATACGCAGTATTTT. Its translation is CASSQESPGNTQYF.

This clonotype was observed a handful of times. The chain uses TRBV9 and TRBJ2-1; 7 positions match TRBD2. The germline gives CDR1 SGDLS, CDR2 YYNGEE. This CDR3 is built from 16 residues. J lost 5 bases, V lost 0 bases, and 8 bases had no gene match. The CDR3 coding sequence is TGTGCCAGCAGCGTAGTTGACTTAGCGGGCCACAATGAGCAGTTCTTC. Translated: CASSVVDLAGHNEQFF.